This T cell receptor beta chain was captured in a study of blood T cell repertoires in COVID-19. Study summary: PBMCs, B-cell-depleted T cells, or T cells provided the cDNA or gDNA that made up the material.

The CDR3 runs to 15 residues. V shed 2 bases and J shed 3 bases, with 11 bases lying between them. CDR1 is LNHDA, CDR2 SQIVND, per germline (reference sequence). Clinical history reported by participants formed the basis on which cohorts were assigned. Each recovered donor of Cohort 3 presented with two negative PCRs, clearance, or symptom resolution. Per the original methods: Reference gene primers were amplified, and this amplification served to estimate nucleated cell counts. Some clones are missing from TCRdb's copy, which holds only in-frame ones; the method was immunoSEQ multiplex PCR. V, J and clone size were drawn from that table, and D and trimming were deduced from the DNA. The sample has about 170,000 clones, about 84% seen once.

Sequencing was done on a sample of PBMCs or T cells enriched from blood (not recorded which). The gene calls are TRBV19 and TRBJ2-4, with D possibly matching TRBD1 (5 bases). The receptor was isolated from a man aged 50-60 years who had recovered from COVID-19. DNA for the CDR3: TGTGCCAGTAGTATAAGTGGCAGGGACAAAAACATTCAGTACTTC. Its protein product is CASSISGRDKNIQYF.